This TCR beta chain was identified in a study of T cells in Graves' hyperthyroidism and ophthalmopathy. General observations from the study: Ophthalmopathy and stable hyperthyroidism were separated by a 13 V-J model. For ophthalmopathy, model prediction preceded onset by a median roughly 6.2 months.

RNA transcripts gave rise to amplified TCR beta CDR3 regions. TCR CDR3 underwent first-round RT-PCR with the HTBI primer set. TCRdb used MiXCR to reprocess the multiplex PCR reads, holding one entry per CDR3 protein. The repertoire holds a few hundred thousand distinct CDR3 sequences, with more than 45% as singletons. This clonotype was picked up a small number of times. Antigen: not known. This CDR3 is built from 13 residues. With V trimmed by 5 bases and J by 9 bases, 3 bases remained unmatched. The germline gives CDR1 SGHVS, CDR2 FQNEAQ. Exclusions: uncontrolled infection, other autoimmune disease, pregnancy, lactation.

What was sequenced was peripheral blood or thyroid tissue (not recorded which). This receptor was obtained from an adult woman with Graves' disease, either hyperthyroidism or ophthalmopathy (not recorded which). J is TRBJ2-1 and V is TRBV7-8; 11 positions match TRBD1. In DNA form, the CDR3 reads TGTGCCAGCAGCCTGGGGACAGGGGGTGAGCAGTTCTTC. As protein: CASSLGTGGEQFF.